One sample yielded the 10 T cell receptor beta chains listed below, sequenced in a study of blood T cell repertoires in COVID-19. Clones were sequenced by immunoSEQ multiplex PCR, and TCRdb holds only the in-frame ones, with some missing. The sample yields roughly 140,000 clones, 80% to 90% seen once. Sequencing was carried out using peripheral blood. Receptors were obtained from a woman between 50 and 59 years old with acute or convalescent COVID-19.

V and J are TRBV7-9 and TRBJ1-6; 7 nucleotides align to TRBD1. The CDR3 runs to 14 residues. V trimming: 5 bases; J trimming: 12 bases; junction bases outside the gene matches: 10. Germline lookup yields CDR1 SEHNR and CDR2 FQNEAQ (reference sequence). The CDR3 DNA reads TGTGCCAGCAGCGATGACAGGGCTGGGGGACCCCTCCACTTT. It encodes CASSDDRAGGPLHF.

The chain's CDR3 is CSVSGGSDYGYTF. CDR3 DNA sequence: TGCAGCGTTTCTGGGGGGTCCGACTATGGCTACACCTTC. The chain employs TRBV29-1 and TRBJ1-2, with D perhaps TRBD1 (5 bases). The V end lost 5 bases, the J end lost 3 bases, and 13 bases lay between the germline ends. From germline, CDR1 is SQVTM and CDR2 ANQGSEA. The CDR3 consists of 13 residues.

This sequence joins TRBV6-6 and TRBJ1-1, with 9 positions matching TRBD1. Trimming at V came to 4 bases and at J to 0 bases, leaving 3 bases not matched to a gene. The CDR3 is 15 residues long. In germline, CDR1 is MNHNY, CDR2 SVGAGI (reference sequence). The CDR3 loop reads CASSWGQGMNTEAFF. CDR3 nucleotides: TGTGCCAGCAGTTGGGGACAGGGAATGAACACTGAAGCTTTCTTT.

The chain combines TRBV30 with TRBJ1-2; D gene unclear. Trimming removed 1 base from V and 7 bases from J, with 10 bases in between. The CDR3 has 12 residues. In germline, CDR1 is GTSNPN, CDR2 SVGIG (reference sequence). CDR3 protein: CAWSGGSPGYTF. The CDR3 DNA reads TGTGCCTGGAGTGGAGGGTCCCCTGGCTACACCTTC. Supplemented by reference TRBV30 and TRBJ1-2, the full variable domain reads SQTIHQWPATLVQPVGSPLSLECTVEGTSNPNLYWYRQAAGRGLQLLFYSVGIGQISSEVPQNLSASRPQDRQFILSSKKLLLSDSGFYLCAWSGGSPGYTFGSGTRLTVV.

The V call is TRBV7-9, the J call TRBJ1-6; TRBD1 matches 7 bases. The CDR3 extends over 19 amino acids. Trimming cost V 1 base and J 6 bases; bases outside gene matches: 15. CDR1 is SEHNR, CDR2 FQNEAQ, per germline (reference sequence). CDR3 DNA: TGTGCCAGCAGCTTAGAACCGGGGACAGCGAGAAGCTTTAATTCACCCCTCCACTTT. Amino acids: CASSLEPGTARSFNSPLHF.

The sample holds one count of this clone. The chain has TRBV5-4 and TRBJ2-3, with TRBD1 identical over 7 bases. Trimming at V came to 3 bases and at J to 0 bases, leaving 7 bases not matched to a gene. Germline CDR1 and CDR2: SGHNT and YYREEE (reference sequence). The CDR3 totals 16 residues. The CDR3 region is CASSSPQGPSTDTQYF. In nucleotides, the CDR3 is TGTGCCAGCAGCTCCCCACAGGGGCCTAGCACAGATACGCAGTATTTT.

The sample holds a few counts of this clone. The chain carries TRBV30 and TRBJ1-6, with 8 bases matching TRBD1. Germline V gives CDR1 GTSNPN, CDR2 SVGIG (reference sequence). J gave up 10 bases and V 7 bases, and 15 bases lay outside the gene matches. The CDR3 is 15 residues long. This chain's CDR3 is CAFTGQGLLKSPLHF. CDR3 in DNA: TGTGCCTTCACAGGACAGGGCCTCTTGAAGTCACCCCTCCACTTT.

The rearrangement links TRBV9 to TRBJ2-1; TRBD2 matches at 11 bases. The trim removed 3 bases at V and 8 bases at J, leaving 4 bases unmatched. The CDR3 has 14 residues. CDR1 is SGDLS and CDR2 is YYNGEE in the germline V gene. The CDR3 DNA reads TGTGCCAGCAGCGCTAGCGGGAGGCTGGATGAGCAGTTCTTC. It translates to CASSASGRLDEQFF.

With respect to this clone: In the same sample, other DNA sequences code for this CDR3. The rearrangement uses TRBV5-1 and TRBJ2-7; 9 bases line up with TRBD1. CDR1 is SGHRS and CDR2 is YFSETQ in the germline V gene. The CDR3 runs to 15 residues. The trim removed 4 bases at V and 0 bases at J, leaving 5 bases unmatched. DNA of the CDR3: TGCGCCAGCAGCCTTTGGACAGGGGTCTCCTACGAGCAGTACTTC. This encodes CASSLWTGVSYEQYF.

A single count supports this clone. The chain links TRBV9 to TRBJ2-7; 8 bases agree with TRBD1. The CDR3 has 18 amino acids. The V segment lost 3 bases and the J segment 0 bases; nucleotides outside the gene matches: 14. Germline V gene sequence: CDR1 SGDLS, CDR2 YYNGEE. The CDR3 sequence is CASSADPTGAGFSYEQYF. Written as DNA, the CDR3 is TGTGCCAGCAGCGCAGATCCGACAGGGGCCGGATTCTCCTACGAGCAGTACTTC.